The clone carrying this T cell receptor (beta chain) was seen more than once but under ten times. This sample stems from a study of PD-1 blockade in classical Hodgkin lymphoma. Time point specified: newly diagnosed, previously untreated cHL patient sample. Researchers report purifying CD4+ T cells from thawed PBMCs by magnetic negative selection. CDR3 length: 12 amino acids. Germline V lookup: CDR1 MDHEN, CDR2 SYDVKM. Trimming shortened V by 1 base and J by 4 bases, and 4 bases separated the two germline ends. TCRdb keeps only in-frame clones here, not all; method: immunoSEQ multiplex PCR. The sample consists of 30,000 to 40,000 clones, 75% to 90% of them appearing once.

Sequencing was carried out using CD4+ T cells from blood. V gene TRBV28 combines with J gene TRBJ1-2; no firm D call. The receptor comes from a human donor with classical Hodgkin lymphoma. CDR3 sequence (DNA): TGTGCCAGCAGTTTATTGGGCTATGGCTACACCTTC. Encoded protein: CASSLLGYGYTF.